The clone carrying this TCR beta chain occurred once. This sample was included in a study of PD-L1 blockade in urothelial cancer. Across the whole study: Researchers found blood samples held a median of roughly 140,000 T cells.

Germline assignment: CDR1 SGHDN and CDR2 FVKESK. V shed 1 base and J 5 bases; nucleotides not matched to a gene: 6. This CDR3 is built from 16 residues. Patients each gave 1 to 8 samples, pretreatment and on-treatment. Synthetic TCR analog templates were spiked into all PCRs individually. Clones were read by immunoSEQ multiplex PCR, and TCRdb kept only the in-frame ones, dropping some. The repertoire has roughly 45,000 clones, around nine tenths of them found once; the top ten carry roughly an eighth. The V and J genes are TRBV14 and TRBJ2-7; 12 nucleotides line up with TRBD2. This receptor was obtained from a woman aged 60-75 years with urothelial cancer. The source material was PBMCs, sampled around atezolizumab (anti-PD-L1) treatment. The chain's CDR3 is CASSQAGLAGGDEQYF. Here the CDR3 DNA reads TGTGCCAGCAGCCAAGCGGGACTAGCGGGCGGTGACGAGCAGTACTTC.